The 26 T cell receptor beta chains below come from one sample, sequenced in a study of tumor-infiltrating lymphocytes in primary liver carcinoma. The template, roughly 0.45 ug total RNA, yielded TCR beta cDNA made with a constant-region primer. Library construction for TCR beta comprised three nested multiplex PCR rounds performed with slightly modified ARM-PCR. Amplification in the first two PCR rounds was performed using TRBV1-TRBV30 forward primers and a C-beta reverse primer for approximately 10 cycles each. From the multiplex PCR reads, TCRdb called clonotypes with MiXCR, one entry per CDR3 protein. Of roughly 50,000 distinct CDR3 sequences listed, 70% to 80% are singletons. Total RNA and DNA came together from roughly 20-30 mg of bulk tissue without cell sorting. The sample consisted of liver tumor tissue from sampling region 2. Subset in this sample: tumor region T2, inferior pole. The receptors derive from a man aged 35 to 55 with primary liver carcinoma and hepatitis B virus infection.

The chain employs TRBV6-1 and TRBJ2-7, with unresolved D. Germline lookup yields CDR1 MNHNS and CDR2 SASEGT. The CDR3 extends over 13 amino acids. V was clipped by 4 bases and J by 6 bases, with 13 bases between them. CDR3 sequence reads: CASSVEPSGEQYF. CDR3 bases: TGTGCCAGCAGTGTTGAGCCCTCAGGCGAGCAGTACTTC.

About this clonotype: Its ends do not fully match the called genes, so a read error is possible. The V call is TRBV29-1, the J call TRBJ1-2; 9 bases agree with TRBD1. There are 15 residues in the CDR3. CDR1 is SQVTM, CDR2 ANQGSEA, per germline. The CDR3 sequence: CSVEDRRTGASGYTF. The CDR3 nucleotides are TGCAGTGTTGAAGATCGGAGGACAGGGGCATCTGGCTACACCTTC.

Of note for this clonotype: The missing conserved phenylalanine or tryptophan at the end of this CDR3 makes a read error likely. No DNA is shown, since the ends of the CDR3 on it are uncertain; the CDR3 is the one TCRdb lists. The chain's CDR3 is CASSLVLLSYEEYL. The chain has TRBV11-2 and TRBJ2-7. The CDR3 totals 14 residues, both ends included. CDR1 is SGHAT and CDR2 is FQNNGV in the germline V gene.

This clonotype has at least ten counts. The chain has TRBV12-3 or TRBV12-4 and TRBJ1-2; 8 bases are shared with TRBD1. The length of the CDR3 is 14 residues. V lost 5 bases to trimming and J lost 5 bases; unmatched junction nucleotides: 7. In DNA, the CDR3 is TGTGCCAGCAGTATCTGGGGACAGGCATATGGCTACACCTTC. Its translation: CASSIWGQAYGYTF.

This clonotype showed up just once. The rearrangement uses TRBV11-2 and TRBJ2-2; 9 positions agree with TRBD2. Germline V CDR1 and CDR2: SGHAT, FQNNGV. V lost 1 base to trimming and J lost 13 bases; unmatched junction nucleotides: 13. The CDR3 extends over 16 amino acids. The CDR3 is CASSLVALAGIWGLFF. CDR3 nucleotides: TGTGCCAGCAGCTTAGTGGCGCTAGCGGGAATCTGGGGGCTGTTTTTT.

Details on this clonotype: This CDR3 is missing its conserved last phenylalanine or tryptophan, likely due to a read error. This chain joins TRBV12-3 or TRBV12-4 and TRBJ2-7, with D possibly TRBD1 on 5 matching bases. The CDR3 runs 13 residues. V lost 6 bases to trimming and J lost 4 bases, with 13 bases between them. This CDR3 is CASRTVGSYEQYL. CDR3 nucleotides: TGTGCCAGCAGGACAGTGGGCTCTTACGAGCAGTACTTA.

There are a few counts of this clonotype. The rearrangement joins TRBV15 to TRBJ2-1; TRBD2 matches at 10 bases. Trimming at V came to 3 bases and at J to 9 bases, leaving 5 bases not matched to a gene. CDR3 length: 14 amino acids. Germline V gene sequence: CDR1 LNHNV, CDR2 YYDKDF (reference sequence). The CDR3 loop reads CATSRPAGGAEQFF. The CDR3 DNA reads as TGTGCCACCAGCAGGCCAGCGGGAGGGGCTGAGCAGTTCTTC.

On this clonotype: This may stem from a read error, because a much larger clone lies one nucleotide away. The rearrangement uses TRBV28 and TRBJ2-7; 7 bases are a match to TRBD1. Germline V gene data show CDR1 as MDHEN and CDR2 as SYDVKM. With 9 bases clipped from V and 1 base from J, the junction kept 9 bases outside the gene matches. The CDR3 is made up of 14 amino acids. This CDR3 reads CASHGDRRSYEQYF. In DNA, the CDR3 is TGTGCCAGTCACGGGGACAGACGATCCTACGAGCAGTACTTC.

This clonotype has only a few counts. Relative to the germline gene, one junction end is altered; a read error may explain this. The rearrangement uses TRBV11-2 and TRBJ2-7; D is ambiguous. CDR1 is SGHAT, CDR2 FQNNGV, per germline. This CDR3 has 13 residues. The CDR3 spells CASSLSELVSQYF. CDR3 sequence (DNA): TGTGCCAGCAGTTTAAGTGAGCTAGTGTCGCAGTATTTC.

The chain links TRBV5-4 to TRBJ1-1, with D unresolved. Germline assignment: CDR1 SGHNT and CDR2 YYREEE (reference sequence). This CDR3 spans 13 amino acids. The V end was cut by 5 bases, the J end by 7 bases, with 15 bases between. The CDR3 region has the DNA TGTGCCAGCAGGTCCCCAGACCGTATTGAAGCTTTCTTT. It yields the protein CASRSPDRIEAFF.

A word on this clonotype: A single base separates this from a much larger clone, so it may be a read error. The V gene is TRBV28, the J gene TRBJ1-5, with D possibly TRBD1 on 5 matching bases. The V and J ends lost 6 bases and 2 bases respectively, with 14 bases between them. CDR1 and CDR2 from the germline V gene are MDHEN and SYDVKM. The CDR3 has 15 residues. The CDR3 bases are TGTGCCAGCAGCCTTCAGGGAAGGGGCAATCAGCCCCAGCATTTT. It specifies CASSLQGRGNQPQHF. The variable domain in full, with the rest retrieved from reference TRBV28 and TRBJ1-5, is DVKVTQSSRYLVKRTGEKVFLECVQDMDHENMFWYRQDPGLGLRLIYFSYDVKMKEKGDIPEGYSVSREKKERFSLILESASTNQTSMYLCASSLQGRGNQPQHFGDGTRLSIL.

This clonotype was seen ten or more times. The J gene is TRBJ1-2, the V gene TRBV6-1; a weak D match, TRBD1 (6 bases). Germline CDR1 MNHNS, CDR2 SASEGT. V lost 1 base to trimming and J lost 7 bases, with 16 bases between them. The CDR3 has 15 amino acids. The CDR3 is CASSEVGGAGRGYTF. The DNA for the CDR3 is TGTGCCAGCAGTGAAGTGGGGGGGGCTGGACGTGGCTACACCTTC.

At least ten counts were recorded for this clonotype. The CDR3: CAISLGQYQETQYF. For the CDR3, the DNA is TGTGCCATCAGCTTGGGACAGTACCAAGAGACCCAGTACTTC. The V gene is TRBV10-3, the J gene TRBJ2-5; 7 bases match TRBD1. CDR3 length: 14 amino acids. V was clipped by 6 bases and J by 0 bases; unmatched bases: 4. From germline, CDR1 is ENHRY and CDR2 SYGVKD.

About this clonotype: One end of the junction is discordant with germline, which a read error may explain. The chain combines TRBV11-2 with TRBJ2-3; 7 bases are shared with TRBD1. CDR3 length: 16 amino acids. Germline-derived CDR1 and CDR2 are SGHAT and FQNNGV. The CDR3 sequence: CAISLETRDSIDTQYF. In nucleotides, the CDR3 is TGTGCCATCAGCTTAGAGACTCGGGACAGCATAGATACGCAGTATTTT.

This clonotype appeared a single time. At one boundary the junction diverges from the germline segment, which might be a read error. CDR3 DNA sequence: TGTGCAAGCACGCCCTTGGAAGCGGCCAACTACGAGCAGTACTTC. It translates to CASTPLEAANYEQYF. The genes are TRBV11-2 and TRBJ2-7; D is possibly TRBD2 (5 bases). The CDR3 extends over 15 amino acids. Germline lookup yields CDR1 SGHAT and CDR2 FQNNGV.

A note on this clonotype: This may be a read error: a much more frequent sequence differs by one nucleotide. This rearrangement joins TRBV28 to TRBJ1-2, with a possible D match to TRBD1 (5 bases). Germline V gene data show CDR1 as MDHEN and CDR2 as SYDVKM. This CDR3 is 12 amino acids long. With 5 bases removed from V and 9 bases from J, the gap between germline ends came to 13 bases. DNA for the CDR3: TGTGCCAGCAGTCCCCAGGGATATAGCTACACCTTC. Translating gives CASSPQGYSYTF.

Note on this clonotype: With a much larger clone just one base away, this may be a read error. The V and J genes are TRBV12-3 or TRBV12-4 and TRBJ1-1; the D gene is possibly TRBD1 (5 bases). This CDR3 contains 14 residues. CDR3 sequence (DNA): TGTGCCAGCAGTTTAAGACAGTATGGGACTGGAGCTTTCTTT. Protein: CASSLRQYGTGAFF.

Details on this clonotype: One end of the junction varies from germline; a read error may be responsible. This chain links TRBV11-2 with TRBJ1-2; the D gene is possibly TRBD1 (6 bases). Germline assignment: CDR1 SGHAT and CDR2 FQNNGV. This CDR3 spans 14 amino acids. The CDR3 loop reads CTSRERDTTYGYTF. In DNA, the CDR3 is TGTACCAGCAGGGAGAGGGACACCACTTATGGCTACACCTTC.

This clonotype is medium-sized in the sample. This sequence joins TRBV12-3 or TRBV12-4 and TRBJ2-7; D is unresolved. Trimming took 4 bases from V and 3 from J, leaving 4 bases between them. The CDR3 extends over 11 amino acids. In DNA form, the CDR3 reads TGTGCCAGCAGTTCCGGCTACGAGCAGTACTTC. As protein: CASSSGYEQYF.

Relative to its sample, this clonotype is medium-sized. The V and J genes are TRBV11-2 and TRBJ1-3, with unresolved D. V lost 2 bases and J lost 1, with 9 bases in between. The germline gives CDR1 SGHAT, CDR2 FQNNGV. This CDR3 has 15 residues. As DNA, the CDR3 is TGTGCCAGCAGCTTAAATAGCGCATCTGGAAACACCATATATTTT. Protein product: CASSLNSASGNTIYF.

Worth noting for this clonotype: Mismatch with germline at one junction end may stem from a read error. The CDR3 nucleotides are TGCGCCGGCAGCCGAGCTTCTGGCAGCTCAGGGAAGCAGTTCTTC. Translation gives CAGSRASGSSGKQFF. The chain couples TRBV4-1 to TRBJ2-1, with a possible D match to TRBD1 (5 bases). In germline, CDR1 is MGHRA, CDR2 YSYEKL. The CDR3 is 15 amino acids.

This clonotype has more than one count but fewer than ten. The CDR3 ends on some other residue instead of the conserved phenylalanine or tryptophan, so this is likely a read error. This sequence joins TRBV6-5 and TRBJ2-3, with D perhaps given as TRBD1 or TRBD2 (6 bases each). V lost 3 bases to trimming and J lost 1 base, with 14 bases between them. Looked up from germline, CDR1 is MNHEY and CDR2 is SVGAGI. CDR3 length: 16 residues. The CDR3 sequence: CASSYLQGLRTDTQYL. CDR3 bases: TGTGCCAGCAGTTATCTACAGGGACTTCGCACAGATACGCAGTATCTT.

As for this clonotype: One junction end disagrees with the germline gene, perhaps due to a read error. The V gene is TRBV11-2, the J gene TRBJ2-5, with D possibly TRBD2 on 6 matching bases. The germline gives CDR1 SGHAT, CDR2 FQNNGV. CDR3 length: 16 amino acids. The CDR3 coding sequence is TGTGCCAGTAGATCCCGGGACTCGGCCCACCAAGAGTCCCAGAAATTC. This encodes CASRSRDSAHQESQKF.

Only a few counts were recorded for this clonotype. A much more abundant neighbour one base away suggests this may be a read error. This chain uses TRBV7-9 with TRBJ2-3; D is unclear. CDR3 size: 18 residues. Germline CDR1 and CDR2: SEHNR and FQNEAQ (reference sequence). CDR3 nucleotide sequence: TGTGCCAGCAGCGCCGGTATTCAGACGCGTTTTAGCACAGATATGCAGTATTTT. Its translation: CASSAGIQTRFSTDMQYF.

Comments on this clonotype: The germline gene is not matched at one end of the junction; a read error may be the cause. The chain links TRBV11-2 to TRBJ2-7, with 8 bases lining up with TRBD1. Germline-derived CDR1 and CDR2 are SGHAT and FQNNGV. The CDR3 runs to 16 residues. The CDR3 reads CACSPPWTGYAYEQYF. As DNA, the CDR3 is TGTGCCTGCAGCCCCCCCTGGACAGGGTACGCCTACGAGCAGTACTTC.

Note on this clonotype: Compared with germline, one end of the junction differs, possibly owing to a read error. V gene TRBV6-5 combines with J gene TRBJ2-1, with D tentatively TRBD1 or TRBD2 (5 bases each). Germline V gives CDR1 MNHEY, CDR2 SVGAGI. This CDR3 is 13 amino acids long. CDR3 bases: TGTGTCAGCAGAGGGGTGGGGGAAGGGGAGCAGTTCTTC. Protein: CVSRGVGEGEQFF.